This TCR beta chain was recovered during a study of CD8 T cells in ankylosing spondylitis. Study findings and constraints: Ankylosing spondylitis blood seemed to carry a telltale TCR beta motif made of fewer than ten highly homologous variants. From matched ankylosing spondylitis synovial fluid, disease-linked clones were reportedly recovered at significantly enriched levels.

Germline CDR1 reads LNHDA; CDR2 reads SQIVND (reference sequence). This CDR3 is built from 18 residues. TCRdb re-called the 5' RACE reads with MiXCR, one entry per CDR3 protein. Among 100,000 or so distinct CDR3 sequences, roughly 9% were seen once, and the ten largest hold about a third. In regard to this clonotype: Antigen unknown. The junction differs from germline at one of its ends, possibly a read error.

The TCR comes from a male donor with ankylosing spondylitis. The chain carries TRBV19 and TRBJ2-3; 11 bases align to TRBD2. Sequencing was done on a sample of blood, either unsorted or a sorted T cell fraction (not recorded which). CDR3 protein: CASSLDFPSGRSTDTQYF. CDR3 nucleotide sequence: TGTGCCAGTAGTTTAGACTTCCCTAGCGGGAGGAGCACAGATACGCAGTATTTT.